Many counts were recorded for the clone carrying this T cell receptor beta chain. Its antigen is still unknown. The sample originates from a study of spatial heterogeneity in lung cancer. In the study overall: The mean occurrence of each unique TCR and UMI combination in raw reads exceeded 8.5. Study-wide results and caveats: Among blood samples, ubiquitous expanded tumor TCRs appeared more at resection than at follow-up.

With 4 bases clipped from V and 2 bases from J, the junction kept 0 bases outside the gene matches. The CDR3 has 14 amino acids. The germline V gene encodes CDR1 WSHSY and CDR2 SAAADI. As to time point: sample taken at primary tumor resection. Without sorting, whole RNA was sequenced from tumor, nontumor lung or frozen PBMC. Samples were obtained from some 70 donors, all untreated early-stage non-small cell lung cancer patients. TCR cDNA molecules were tagged individually, and each one carried a unique molecular identifier. TCRdb processed the 5' RACE reads anew with MiXCR; each CDR3 protein has one entry. Here the sample spans tens of thousands of distinct CDR3 sequences, around 10% being singletons.

The sequence came from a male donor with early-stage non-small cell lung cancer. The starting material was PBMCs, obtained at surgery. The rearrangement links TRBV10-2 to TRBJ2-7; 12 bases agree with TRBD2. CDR3 amino acids: CASSGTSGAYEQYF. The CDR3 region has the DNA TGCGCCAGCAGTGGGACTAGCGGGGCCTACGAGCAGTACTTC.